This T cell receptor (beta chain) was identified in a study of T cell responses to AZD1222 COVID-19 vaccine. Study-wide points: Only a handful of people who got AZD1222 tested seropositive at baseline. Vaccination with two AZD1222 doses was followed by a rise in Spike-specific TCR breadth and depth.

On this clone itself: The target antigen is unknown.

Libraries were prepared by immunoSEQ multiplex PCR; TCRdb keeps only in-frame clonotypes and omits some of them. This table has over 150,000 clones, about 90% appearing once. The length of the CDR3 is 16 residues. Germline values: CDR1 LNHNV, CDR2 YYDKDF (reference sequence). The V segment lost 1 base and the J segment 1 base; nucleotides outside the gene matches: 7. The clonotype was recovered from an adult in good health. Source: peripheral blood, taken on day 0 of MenACWY control vaccination. V usage is TRBV15 and J usage is TRBJ2-7; 7 bases map to TRBD2. As DNA, the CDR3 is TGTGCCACCAGCAGAGGTCTAGCGGAGATATCCTACGAGCAGTACTTC. Translated: CATSRGLAEISYEQYF.